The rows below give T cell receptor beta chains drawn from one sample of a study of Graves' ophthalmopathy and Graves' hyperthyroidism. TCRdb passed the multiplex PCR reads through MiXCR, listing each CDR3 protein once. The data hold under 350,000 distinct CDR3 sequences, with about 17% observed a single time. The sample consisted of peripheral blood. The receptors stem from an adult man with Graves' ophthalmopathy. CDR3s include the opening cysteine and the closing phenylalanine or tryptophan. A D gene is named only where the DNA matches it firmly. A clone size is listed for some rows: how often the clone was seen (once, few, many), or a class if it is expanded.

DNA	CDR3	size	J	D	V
TGTGCCAGCAGCCAGGGCTCAGTAGAGAACACTGAAGCTTTCTTT	CASSQGSVENTEAFF	-	TRBJ1-1	-	TRBV4-2
TGCGCCAGCAGCCTGACAGGGTATGGTGAGACCCAGTACTTC	CASSLTGYGETQYF	many	TRBJ2-5	TRBD1	TRBV4-1
TGTGCCAGCAGCTTCCAAGGGCTAGGACAGCCCCAGCATTTT	CASSFQGLGQPQHF	many	TRBJ1-5	-	TRBV7-8
TGTGCCAGCCGCGTTCAGGGGGCACGGGAGACCCAGTACTTC	CASRVQGARETQYF	-	TRBJ2-5	TRBD1	TRBV12-3/TRBV12-4
TGTGCCGCCAAGGGACAGCGAAATCCCATCTATGGCTACACCTTC	CAAKGQRNPIYGYTF	few	TRBJ1-2	TRBD1	TRBV6-2/TRBV6-3
TGTGCCAGCAGTTCGGGACCGATGGGGCTCTTT	CASSSGPMGLF	-	TRBJ1-1	-	TRBV12-3/TRBV12-4
TGTGCCAGCAGTTTGAAGACGGCTACTATTAACTATGGCTACACCTTC	CASSLKTATINYGYTF	-	TRBJ1-2	-	TRBV12-3/TRBV12-4
TGTGCCAGCAGCTTAGCGAACAGGGTGTACGAGCAGTACTTC	CASSLANRVYEQYF	many	TRBJ2-7	-	TRBV7-2
TGTGCCAGCAGTGAACATGGCATCGGGGAGCTGTTTTTT	CASSEHGIGELFF	few	TRBJ2-2	-	TRBV6-1
TGCAGTGCTAGAGAGATAGCTTGGCAAGAGACCCAGTACTTC	CSAREIAWQETQYF	many	TRBJ2-5	-	TRBV20-1
TGTGCCAGCAGCTTATTACAGCTCTACGAGCAGTACTTC	CASSLLQLYEQYF	many	TRBJ2-7	-	TRBV7-2
TGTGCCACCATGGGGGCGGAGAACACTGAAGCTTTCTTT	CATMGAENTEAFF	many	TRBJ1-1	-	TRBV24-1
TGTGCCAGCAGCTTAACGGACAGGACTGGAGATACGCAGTATTTT	CASSLTDRTGDTQYF	many	TRBJ2-3	TRBD1	TRBV7-3
TGTGCCAGTAGTATATCGGGACTAGCGGGAGTATCGGACACCGGGGAGCTGTTTTTT	CASSISGLAGVSDTGELFF	few	TRBJ2-2	TRBD2	TRBV19
TGTGCCAGCAGCTTAGGGTGGCAGAGAATGAACACTGAAGCTTTCTTT	CASSLGWQRMNTEAFF	many	TRBJ1-1	-	TRBV11-2
TGTGCCAGCAGCCAGATACAGGGTAACTCACCCCTCCACTTT	CASSQIQGNSPLHF	many	TRBJ1-6	-	TRBV14
TGTGCCATCGGGGGGGTTGGGGCCAAAAACATTCAGTACTTC	CAIGGVGAKNIQYF	-	TRBJ2-4	TRBD2	TRBV11-2
TGTGCCAGCAGCTCGTTACTAGGGAAAGAGACCCAGTACTTC	CASSSLLGKETQYF	many	TRBJ2-5	-	TRBV7-2
TGTGCCAGCAGTGGACTAGGCTCAACGATCTACGAGCAGTACTTC	CASSGLGSTIYEQYF	many	TRBJ2-7	TRBD2	TRBV6-2/TRBV6-3
TGCAGTGCTATAGATAGGGATCATGGCTACATCTTC	CSAIDRDHGYIF	-	TRBJ1-2	-	TRBV20-1
TGTGCCAGCAGCTCCAGCGGGGGTCTCGAGCAGTACTTC	CASSSSGGLEQYF	many	TRBJ2-7	TRBD2	TRBV12-3/TRBV12-4
TGTGCCAGCCAACAAAGGACAGGGGGCTTCGACGGGGAGCTGTTTTTT	CASQQRTGGFDGELFF	many	TRBJ2-2	TRBD1	TRBV28
TGTGCCATCACTAACGACAGGGATCAGCCCCAGCATTTT	CAITNDRDQPQHF	many	TRBJ1-5	TRBD1	TRBV10-3
TGTGCCAGCAGTTTCGCGGGGGGGAGCCCCTACGAGCAGTACTTC	CASSFAGGSPYEQYF	many	TRBJ2-7	TRBD2	TRBV6-2/TRBV6-3
TGCGCCAGCAGCCAAGGACCAATTTCACCCCTCCACTTT	CASSQGPISPLHF	many	TRBJ1-6	-	TRBV4-1
TGCGCCAGCAGCCCCATGGGGGGTGACAGGGGGCAATATGGCTACACCTTC	CASSPMGGDRGQYGYTF	many	TRBJ1-2	TRBD1	TRBV4-3
TGTGCCATCAGCTCTTACCGGGACAGAGACCCTTATGGCTACACCTTC	CAISSYRDRDPYGYTF	many	TRBJ1-2	TRBD1	TRBV10-3
TGTGCCAGCAGCCAAGATCCGGGGACAGGTTTGGCATCTGGAAACACCATATATTTT	CASSQDPGTGLASGNTIYF	many	TRBJ1-3	TRBD1	TRBV4-2
TGCAGTGCTAGAGTAAGTGCGGGTCAGCCCCAGCATTTT	CSARVSAGQPQHF	many	TRBJ1-5	-	TRBV20-1
TGCGCCAGCAGCTTGGAAGCTAGCGGGAGGCCCCACGAGCAGTACTTC	CASSLEASGRPHEQYF	many	TRBJ2-7	TRBD2	TRBV5-1
TGTGCCAGCAACCAGGGAGTTCTGTCCTACGAGCAGTACTTC	CASNQGVLSYEQYF	few	TRBJ2-7	-	TRBV6-2/TRBV6-3
TGTGCCAGCAGCGCCAGACGGAGCCTCAATCAGCCCCAGCATTTT	CASSARRSLNQPQHF	once	TRBJ1-5	-	TRBV7-8
TGTGCCAGCACCGCAGGGTTTGTGAACACTGAAGCTTTCTTT	CASTAGFVNTEAFF	once	TRBJ1-1	-	TRBV28
TGTGCCAGCAGTCCGGGACAGGATCTTCCCGAGCAGTACTTC	CASSPGQDLPEQYF	many	TRBJ2-7	TRBD1	TRBV12-3/TRBV12-4
TGTGCCAGCTCAACCCCGGGACTGCCTGGAAACACCATATATTTT	CASSTPGLPGNTIYF	few	TRBJ1-3	-	TRBV18
TGTGCCAGCAGTGAGGACCGGGGGGACTATGGCTACACCTTC	CASSEDRGDYGYTF	many	TRBJ1-2	-	TRBV2
TGTGCCAGCAGTTTCCTACAGGGGAATCAGCCCCAGCATTTT	CASSFLQGNQPQHF	many	TRBJ1-5	TRBD1	TRBV12-3/TRBV12-4